This T cell receptor beta chain stems from a study of cytomegalovirus exposure and HLA in healthy donors. The PCR made use of 60 Vbeta and 13 Jbeta primers. TCRdb's table, derived via immunoSEQ multiplex PCR, lists solely in-frame clones and lacks some. The repertoire holds about 120,000 clones, 65% seen once, with roughly 10% in the top ten. Findings of the study overall: Follow-up analysis found HLA locus-dependent TCR association rates, highest for DRB1 and lowest for HLA-C.

Trimming pared 6 bases from V and 3 bases from J, leaving 16 bases between. CDR3 size: 16 residues. Germline loops: CDR1 SGHTS, CDR2 YDEGEE. Comment on this clone: Antigen unknown.

V and J are TRBV5-8 and TRBJ2-6; TRBD1 might be the D (6 bases). The clonotype originates from a woman aged 40 to 50 in good health and CMV-seropositive. Sequencing was done on a sample of PBMCs. CDR3 region: CASIHAGVSGANVLTF. The CDR3 bases are TGTGCCAGCATCCACGCAGGGGTCAGTGGGGCCAACGTCCTGACTTTC.